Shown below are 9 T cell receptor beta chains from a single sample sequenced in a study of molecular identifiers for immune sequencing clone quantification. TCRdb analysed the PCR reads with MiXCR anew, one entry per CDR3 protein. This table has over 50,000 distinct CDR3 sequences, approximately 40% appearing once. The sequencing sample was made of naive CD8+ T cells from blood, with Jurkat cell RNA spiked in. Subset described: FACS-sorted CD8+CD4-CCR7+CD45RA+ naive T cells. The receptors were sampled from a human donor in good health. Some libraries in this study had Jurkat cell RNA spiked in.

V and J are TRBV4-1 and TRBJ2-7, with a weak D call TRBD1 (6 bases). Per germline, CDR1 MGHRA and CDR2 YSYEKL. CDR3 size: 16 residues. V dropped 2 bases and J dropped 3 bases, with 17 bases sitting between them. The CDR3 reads CASSQLSGQIHYEQYF. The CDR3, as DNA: TGCGCCAGCAGCCAATTATCTGGACAGATCCACTACGAGCAGTACTTC.

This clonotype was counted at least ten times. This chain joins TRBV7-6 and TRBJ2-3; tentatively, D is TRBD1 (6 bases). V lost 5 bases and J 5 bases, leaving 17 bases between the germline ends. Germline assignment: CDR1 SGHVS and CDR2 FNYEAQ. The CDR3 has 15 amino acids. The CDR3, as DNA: TGTGCCAGCAGCCCCCTAGACAGGATCGGAGATACGCAGTATTTT. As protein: CASSPLDRIGDTQYF.

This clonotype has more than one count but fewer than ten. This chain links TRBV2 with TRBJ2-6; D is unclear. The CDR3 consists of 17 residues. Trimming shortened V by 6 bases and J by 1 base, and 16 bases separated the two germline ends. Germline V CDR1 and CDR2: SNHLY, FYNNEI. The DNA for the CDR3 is TGTGCCAGCAGGGGTGGCCACACACCTTCTGGGGCCAACGTCCTGACTTTC. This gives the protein CASRGGHTPSGANVLTF.

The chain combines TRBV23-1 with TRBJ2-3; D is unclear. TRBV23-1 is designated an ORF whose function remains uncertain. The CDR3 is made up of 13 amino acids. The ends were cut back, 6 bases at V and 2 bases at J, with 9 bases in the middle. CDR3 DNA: TGCGCCAGCAGCCGAATACCCACAGATACGCAGTATTTT. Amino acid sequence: CASSRIPTDTQYF.

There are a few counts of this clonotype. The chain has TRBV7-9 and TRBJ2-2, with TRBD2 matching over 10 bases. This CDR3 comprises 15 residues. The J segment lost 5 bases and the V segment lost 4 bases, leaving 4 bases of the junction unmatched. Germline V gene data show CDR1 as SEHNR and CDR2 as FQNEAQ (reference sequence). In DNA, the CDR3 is TGTGCCAGCAGCTCCCTAGCGGGAGTTACCGGGGAGCTGTTTTTT. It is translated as CASSSLAGVTGELFF.

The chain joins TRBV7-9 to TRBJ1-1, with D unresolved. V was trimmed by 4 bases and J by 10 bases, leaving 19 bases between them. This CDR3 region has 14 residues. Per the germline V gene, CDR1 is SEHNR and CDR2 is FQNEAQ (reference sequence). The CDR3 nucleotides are TGTGCCAGCAGCTCCCCGGGTAGGGCCCCTGGAGCTTTCTTT. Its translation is CASSSPGRAPGAFF. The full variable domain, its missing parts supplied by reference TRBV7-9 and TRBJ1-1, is DTGVSQNPRHKITKRGQNVTFRCDPISEHNRLYWYRQTLGQGPEFLTYFQNEAQLEKSRLLSDRFSAERPKGSFSTLEIQRTEQGDSAMYLCASSSPGRAPGAFFGQGTRLTVV.

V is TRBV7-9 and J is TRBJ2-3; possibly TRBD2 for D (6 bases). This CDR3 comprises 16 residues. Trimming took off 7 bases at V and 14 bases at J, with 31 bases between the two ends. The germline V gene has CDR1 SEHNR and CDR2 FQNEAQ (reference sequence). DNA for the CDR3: TGTGCCAGCACCGGCTTAGCGGCTAGAAGCACAGTTTCGCTGTATTTT. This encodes CASTGLAARSTVSLYF.

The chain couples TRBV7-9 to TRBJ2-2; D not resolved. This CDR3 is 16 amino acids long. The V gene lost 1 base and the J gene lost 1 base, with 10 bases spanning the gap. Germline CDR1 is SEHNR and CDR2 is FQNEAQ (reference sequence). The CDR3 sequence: CASSLGRHQNTGELFF. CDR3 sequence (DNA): TGTGCCAGCAGCTTAGGAAGACACCAGAACACCGGGGAGCTGTTTTTT.

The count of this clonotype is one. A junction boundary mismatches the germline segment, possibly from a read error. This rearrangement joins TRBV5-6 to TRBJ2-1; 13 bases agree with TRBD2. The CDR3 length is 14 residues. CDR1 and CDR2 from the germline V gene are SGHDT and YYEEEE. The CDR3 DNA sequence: TGTGCCAGCAGCTTGGGACTAGCGGGAGGTGAGCAGATCTTC. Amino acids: CASSLGLAGGEQIF. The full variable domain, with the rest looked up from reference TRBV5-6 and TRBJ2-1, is DAGVTQSPTHLIKTRGQQVTLRCSPKSGHDTVSWYQQALGQGPQFIFQYYEEEERQRGNFPDRFSGHQFPNYSSELNVNALLLGDSALYLCASSLGLAGGEQIFGPGTRLTVL.